This T cell receptor beta chain derives from a study of post-analysis software for immune sequencing data. The germline V gene has CDR1 SEHNR and CDR2 FQNEAQ (reference sequence). The V and J ends lost 5 bases and 4 bases, in that order; junction bases with no gene match: 9. This CDR3 spans 17 amino acids. Unique molecular identifiers tagged the TCR beta cDNA libraries. TCRdb analysed the PCR reads with MiXCR anew, one entry per CDR3 protein. The profile shows hundreds of thousands of distinct CDR3 sequences, about 40% of them singletons. Notes on the study in general: Samples from one preparation batch, clustered by F measure, grouped strongly together. Compared with controls, patients had more of about 5 TRBV segments, including TRBV5-6, TRBV5-1 and TRBV20-1.

Concerning this clonotype itself: Its antigen is still unknown.

Sequencing was carried out using blood. This clonotype was obtained from a girl aged 2 to 10 with multiple sclerosis. The chain has TRBV7-9 and TRBJ2-1; 12 nucleotides line up with TRBD1. CDR3 sequence: CASSPTGGQGAYNEQFF. In nucleotides, the CDR3 is TGTGCCAGCAGCCCTACAGGGGGACAGGGGGCTTACAATGAGCAGTTCTTC. Filled out from reference TRBV7-9 and TRBJ2-1, the complete variable domain reads DTGVSQNPRHKITKRGQNVTFRCDPISEHNRLYWYRQTLGQGPEFLTYFQNEAQLEKSRLLSDRFSAERPKGSFSTLEIQRTEQGDSAMYLCASSPTGGQGAYNEQFFGPGTRLTVL.